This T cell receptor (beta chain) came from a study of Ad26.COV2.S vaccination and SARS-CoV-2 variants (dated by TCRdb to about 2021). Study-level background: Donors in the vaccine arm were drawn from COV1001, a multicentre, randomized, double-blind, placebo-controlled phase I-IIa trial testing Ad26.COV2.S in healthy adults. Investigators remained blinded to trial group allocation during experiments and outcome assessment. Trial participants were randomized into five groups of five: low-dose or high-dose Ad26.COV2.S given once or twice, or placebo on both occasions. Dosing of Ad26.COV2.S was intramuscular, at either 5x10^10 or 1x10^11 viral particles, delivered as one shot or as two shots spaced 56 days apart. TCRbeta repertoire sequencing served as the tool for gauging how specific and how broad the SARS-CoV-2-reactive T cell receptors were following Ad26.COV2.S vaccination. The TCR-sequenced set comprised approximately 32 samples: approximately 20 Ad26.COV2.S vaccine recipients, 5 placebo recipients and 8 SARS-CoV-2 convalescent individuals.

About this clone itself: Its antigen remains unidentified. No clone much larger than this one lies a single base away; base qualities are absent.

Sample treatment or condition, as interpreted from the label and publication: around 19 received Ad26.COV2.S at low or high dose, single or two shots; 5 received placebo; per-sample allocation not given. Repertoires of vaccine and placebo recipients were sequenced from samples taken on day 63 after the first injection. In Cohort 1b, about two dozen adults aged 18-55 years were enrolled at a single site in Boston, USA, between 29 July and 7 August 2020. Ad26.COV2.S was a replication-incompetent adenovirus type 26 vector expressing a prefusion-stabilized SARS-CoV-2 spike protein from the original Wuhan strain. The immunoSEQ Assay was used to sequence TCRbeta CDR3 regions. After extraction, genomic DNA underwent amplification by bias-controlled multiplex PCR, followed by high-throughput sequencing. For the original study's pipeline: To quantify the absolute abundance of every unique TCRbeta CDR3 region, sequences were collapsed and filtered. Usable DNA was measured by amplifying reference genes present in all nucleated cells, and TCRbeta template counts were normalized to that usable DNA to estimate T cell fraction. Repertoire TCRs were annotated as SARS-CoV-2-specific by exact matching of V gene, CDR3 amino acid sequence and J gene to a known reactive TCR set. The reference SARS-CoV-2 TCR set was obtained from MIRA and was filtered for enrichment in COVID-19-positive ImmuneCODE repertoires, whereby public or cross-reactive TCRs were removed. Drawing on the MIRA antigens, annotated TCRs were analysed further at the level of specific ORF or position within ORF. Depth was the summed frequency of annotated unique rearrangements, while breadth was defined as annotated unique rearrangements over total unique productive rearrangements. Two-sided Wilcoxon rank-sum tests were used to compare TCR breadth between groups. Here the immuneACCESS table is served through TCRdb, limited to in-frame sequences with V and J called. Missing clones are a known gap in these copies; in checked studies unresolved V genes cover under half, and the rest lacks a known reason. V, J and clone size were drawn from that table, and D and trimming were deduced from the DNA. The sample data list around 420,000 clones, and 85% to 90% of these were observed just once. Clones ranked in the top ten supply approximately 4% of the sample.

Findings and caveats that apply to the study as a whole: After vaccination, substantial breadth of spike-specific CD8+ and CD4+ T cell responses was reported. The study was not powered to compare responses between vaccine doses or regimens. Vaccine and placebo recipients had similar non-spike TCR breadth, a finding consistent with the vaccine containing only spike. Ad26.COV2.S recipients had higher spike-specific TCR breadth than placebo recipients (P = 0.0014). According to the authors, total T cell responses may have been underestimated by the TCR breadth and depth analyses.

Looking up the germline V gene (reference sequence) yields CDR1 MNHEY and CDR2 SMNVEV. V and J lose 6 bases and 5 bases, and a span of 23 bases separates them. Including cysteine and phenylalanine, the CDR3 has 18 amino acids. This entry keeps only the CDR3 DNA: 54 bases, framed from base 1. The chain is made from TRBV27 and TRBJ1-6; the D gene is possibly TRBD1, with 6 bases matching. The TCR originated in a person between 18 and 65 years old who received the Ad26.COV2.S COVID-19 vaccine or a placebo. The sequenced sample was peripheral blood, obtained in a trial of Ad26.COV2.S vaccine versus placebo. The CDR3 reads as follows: CASSKRPRNRVHNSPLHF. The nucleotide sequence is TGTGCCAGCAGCAAGAGACCACGAAACAGGGTTCATAATTCACCCCTCCACTTT.